Described below is a single T cell receptor (beta chain) sequence and its context. The antigen is unknown. Profiled with immunoSEQ multiplex PCR; TCRdb holds only in-frame clones, not every one. The table shows around 140,000 clones, with roughly 92% occurring only once. This sample was taken from a study of T cell responses to AZD1222 COVID-19 vaccine. CDR3 length: 14 amino acids. Trimming took off 7 bases at V and 3 bases at J, with 13 bases between the two ends. In germline, CDR1 is SGHTA, CDR2 FQGNSA. Regarding the study as a whole: Baseline seropositivity characterized only a handful of AZD1222 recipients.

The chain couples TRBV7-2 to TRBJ1-3; D is perhaps TRBD1 (5 bases). Material: peripheral blood, obtained 28 days after the second AZD1222 dose. This TCR was recovered from an adult who received the AZD1222 COVID-19 vaccine. DNA for the CDR3: TGTGCCAGCACCGATACGGGGCTTGGAAACACCATATATTTT. It specifies CASTDTGLGNTIYF.